Below are 20 T cell receptor beta chains sequenced from a single sample in a study of spatial heterogeneity in lung cancer. The antigens of these receptors remain unknown. MiXCR was run by TCRdb on the 5' RACE reads, yielding one entry per CDR3 protein. The sample includes 7,000 or so distinct CDR3 sequences, less than 3.5% of them seen just once. Time point defined: sample taken at primary tumor resection. Study-wide results and limits: Counts of expanded alpha and beta TCRs within tumors tracked the tumor nonsynonymous mutation count.

The specimen comprised lung tumor tissue, sampled at surgery. These receptors came from a male donor with early-stage non-small cell lung cancer.

This clonotype is medium-sized by share. This chain joins TRBV20-1 and TRBJ2-1; D is perhaps TRBD2 (5 bases). Trimming shortened V by 3 bases and J by 5 bases, and 14 bases separated the two germline ends. From germline, CDR1 is DFQATT and CDR2 SNEGSKA (reference sequence). The CDR3 runs to 14 residues. CDR3 amino acids: CSASPEVDNNEQFF. CDR3 nucleotide sequence: TGCAGTGCTAGCCCGGAGGTAGACAACAATGAGCAGTTCTTC.

This clonotype is medium-sized (0.01 to 0.1%) within its sample. The rearrangement uses TRBV20-1 and TRBJ2-1; 8 nucleotides align to TRBD2. V was clipped by 5 bases and J by 5 bases; unmatched bases: 14. The CDR3 is made up of 16 amino acids. From germline, CDR1 is DFQATT and CDR2 SNEGSKA (reference sequence). CDR3 bases: TGCAGTGCTCACCCATCGGGGGGGCCGGGCAACAATGAGCAGTTCTTC. This encodes CSAHPSGGPGNNEQFF.

This clonotype was picked up a small number of times. The chain joins TRBV3-1 to TRBJ2-5, with a possible D match to TRBD2 (6 bases). This CDR3 is 15 amino acids long. CDR1 and CDR2 (germline): LGHDT, YNNKEL (reference sequence). Trimming removed 4 bases from V and 0 bases from J, with 12 bases in between. Written as DNA, the CDR3 is TGTGCCAGCAGCCCCGGTGCGGGGCACCAAGAGACCCAGTACTTC. Translation: CASSPGAGHQETQYF.

This clonotype ranks as medium-sized (0.01 to 0.1%). V is TRBV11-2 and J is TRBJ2-2; D not certain. This CDR3 is 14 amino acids long. CDR1 is SGHAT and CDR2 is FQNNGV in the germline V gene. V gave up 1 base and J gave up 2 bases, with 5 bases separating them. The CDR3 sequence: CASSLGTNTGELFF. As DNA, the CDR3 is TGTGCCAGCAGCTTAGGCACTAACACCGGGGAGCTGTTTTTT.

This clonotype was found many times. The V call is TRBV5-5, the J call TRBJ2-3; TRBD1 aligns across 9 bases. The CDR3 totals 18 residues. Unmatched junction bases numbered 16, after V lost 0 bases and J lost 8 bases. Germline CDR1 SGHKS, CDR2 YYEKEE (reference sequence). In DNA form, the CDR3 reads TGTGCCAGCAGCTTGGCCGGGACAGGGCATGACCCTACCGGTACGCAGTATTTT. Translating gives CASSLAGTGHDPTGTQYF.

The chain employs TRBV5-5 and TRBJ2-7; D tentatively reads TRBD1 or TRBD2 (5 bases each). The CDR3 extends over 15 amino acids. V was clipped by 0 bases and J by 5 bases, with 15 bases between them. CDR1 is SGHKS and CDR2 is YYEKEE in the germline V gene (reference sequence). The CDR3 nucleotides read TGTGCCAGCAGCTTGGACGGGGCGCGCCCAAACGAGCAGTACTTC. Amino acid sequence: CASSLDGARPNEQYF.

The rearrangement links TRBV24-1 to TRBJ2-3; 7 nucleotides line up with TRBD1. V was clipped by 1 base and J by 4 bases; unmatched bases: 7. Germline V gives CDR1 KGHDR, CDR2 SFDVKD. The CDR3 sequence is 16 residues long. CDR3 coding DNA: TGTGCCACCAGTGATTTTGGGCGGACAGGACCAGATACGCAGTATTTT. It yields the protein CATSDFGRTGPDTQYF.

The sample holds many counts of this clonotype. The chain carries TRBV11-2 and TRBJ1-2; no reliable D call. The V end was cut by 2 bases, the J end by 0 bases, with 10 bases between. Germline V lookup: CDR1 SGHAT, CDR2 FQNNGV. The length of the CDR3 is 15 residues. For the CDR3, the DNA is TGTGCCAGCAGCTTAAGTTACAGCGCTAACTATGGCTACACCTTC. Translation gives CASSLSYSANYGYTF.

Sample share makes this clonotype medium-sized. The V gene is TRBV10-3, the J gene TRBJ2-1, with D possibly TRBD1 on 6 matching bases. CDR3 size: 13 residues. Germline V lookup: CDR1 ENHRY, CDR2 SYGVKD. Trimming removed 5 bases from V and 4 bases from J, with 9 bases in between. In nucleotides, the CDR3 is TGTGCCATCAGTTTGGACAGTTACAATGAGCAGTTCTTC. It is translated as CAISLDSYNEQFF.

By share, this clonotype counts as medium-sized (0.01 to 0.1%). J is TRBJ2-7 and V is TRBV24-1; D possibly corresponds to TRBD1 (6 bases). V was shortened by 5 bases and J by 5 bases, with 21 bases between the two germline ends. The CDR3 contains 16 residues. CDR1 and CDR2 from the germline V gene are KGHDR and SFDVKD. The chain's CDR3 is CATSATGHRSWDEQYF. Here the CDR3 DNA reads TGTGCCACCAGTGCCACGGGACACCGGTCCTGGGACGAGCAGTACTTC.

This clonotype has a count of ten or more. The genes are TRBV24-1 and TRBJ2-1, with TRBD1 identical over 7 bases. CDR1 and CDR2 from the germline V gene are KGHDR and SFDVKD. V dropped 3 bases and J dropped 6; count of bases not matched to a gene: 1. The CDR3 has 13 residues. DNA for the CDR3: TGTGCCACCAGTGATCGACAGGGCAATGAGCAGTTCTTC. Translated: CATSDRQGNEQFF.

This clonotype was seen many times. The rearrangement links TRBV6-1 to TRBJ1-2; D call uncertain. This CDR3 region has 11 residues. V was pared by 5 bases and J by 8 bases, with 9 bases between. Germline CDR1 and CDR2: MNHNS and SASEGT. CDR3 amino acids: CASSLTEGYTF. In nucleotides, the CDR3 is TGTGCCAGCAGTCTGACGGAGGGCTACACCTTC.

This clonotype appeared a few times. This sequence joins TRBV5-1 and TRBJ2-1, with 12 bases matching TRBD2. Trimming cost V 4 bases and J 8 bases; bases outside gene matches: 7. The CDR3 extends over 15 amino acids. From germline, CDR1 is SGHRS and CDR2 YFSETQ. The DNA of the CDR3 is TGCGCCAGCAGCCCTAGCGGGAGGGTGGGTGATGAGCAGTTCTTC. It specifies CASSPSGRVGDEQFF.

About this clonotype itself: A much larger clone differs from this one at a single base, so this may be a read error. The chain joins TRBV12-3 or TRBV12-4 to TRBJ2-7; a weak D match, TRBD2 (5 bases). V lost 6 bases, J lost 8 bases, and 17 bases lay in between. The CDR3 is made up of 13 amino acids. CDR3 coding DNA: TGTGCCAGCAGCCCTCGGGGATTCAGCCAGCAGTACTTC. Translating gives CASSPRGFSQQYF.

This clonotype appeared a single time. The chain employs TRBV27 and TRBJ1-2; D is unclear. V lost 2 bases to trimming and J lost 6 bases, with 10 bases between them. The germline V gene encodes CDR1 MNHEY and CDR2 SMNVEV (reference sequence). The CDR3 is 13 amino acids. CDR3 in DNA: TGTGCCAGCAGTTTAGCGGGGATAGATGGCTACACCTTC. Its protein is CASSLAGIDGYTF.

Worth noting for this clonotype: A much more abundant neighbour one base away suggests this may be a read error. The CDR3 DNA sequence: TGTGCCGCCAGCCAGGGCGGAAGAGGCTACACCTTC. It is translated as CAASQGGRGYTF. The V and J genes are TRBV15 and TRBJ1-2; a weak D match, TRBD1 (5 bases). Germline CDR1 LNHNV, CDR2 YYDKDF (reference sequence). CDR3 length: 12 residues.

This clonotype was picked up many times. The chain is built from TRBV13 and TRBJ2-1, with TRBD2 matching over 9 bases. Looked up from germline, CDR1 is PRHDT and CDR2 is FYEKMQ (reference sequence). The CDR3 sequence is 14 residues long. Trimming took 0 bases from V and 6 from J; bases not matched to a gene: 0. This chain's CDR3 is CASSLGTSGNEQFF. The CDR3 nucleotides read TGTGCCAGCAGCTTAGGGACTAGCGGCAATGAGCAGTTCTTC.

This clonotype is categorized as medium-sized. This chain connects TRBV12-3 or TRBV12-4 to TRBJ1-1, with D perhaps TRBD1 (5 bases). V was shortened by 3 bases and J by 3 bases, with 8 bases between the two germline ends. The CDR3 contains 13 residues. The CDR3, as DNA: TGTGCCAGCAGTTTCACAGGCTACACTGAAGCTTTCTTT. Amino acids: CASSFTGYTEAFF.

This clonotype was recorded many times. V gene TRBV20-1 combines with J gene TRBJ2-5; 7 bases map to TRBD2. Trimming removed 1 base from V and 4 bases from J; junction bases left unmatched: 9. In germline, CDR1 is DFQATT, CDR2 SNEGSKA (reference sequence). This CDR3 is 15 amino acids long. The CDR3 protein is CSARAGGSRGETQYF. CDR3 in DNA: TGCAGTGCTAGAGCAGGCGGGAGTCGAGGAGAGACCCAGTACTTC.

This clonotype ranks as medium-sized. The rearrangement joins TRBV7-9 to TRBJ1-5; the D gene is possibly TRBD1 (5 bases). The CDR3 extends over 15 amino acids. Trimming pared 4 bases from V and 0 bases from J, leaving 10 bases between. Germline V gene data show CDR1 as SEHNR and CDR2 as FQNEAQ (reference sequence). CDR3 in DNA: TGTGCCAGCAGCTGGGGGACGGATAGCAATCAGCCCCAGCATTTT. Amino acids: CASSWGTDSNQPQHF. Variable domain in full (rest from reference TRBV7-9 and TRBJ1-5): DTGVSQNPRHKITKRGQNVTFRCDPISEHNRLYWYRQTLGQGPEFLTYFQNEAQLEKSRLLSDRFSAERPKGSFSTLEIQRTEQGDSAMYLCASSWGTDSNQPQHFGDGTRLSIL.